At least ten counts were recorded for the clone carrying this TCR beta chain. Its antigen is as yet unknown. V gave up 5 bases and J gave up 1 base, with 13 bases separating them. This CDR3 contains 15 residues. Per germline, CDR1 MDHEN and CDR2 SYDVKM. This record comes from a study of tumor and adjacent non-tumor tissue in lung cancer. Notes on the study in general: Normal lung showed higher cumulative top 100 clone frequency than tumor.

TCRbeta libraries were built with three rounds of nested PCR, modified from ARM-PCR. TCRdb independently ran MiXCR on the multiplex PCR reads; one entry per CDR3 protein. The table lists about 85,000 distinct CDR3 sequences, roughly two thirds of them singletons. RNA was extracted from bulk tissue without any cell sorting. Between August and November 2014, newly diagnosed, chemotherapy-naive lung cancer patients underwent thoracic surgery in China. The clonotype comes from a man aged 70 or older with non-small cell lung cancer. The V call is TRBV28, the J call TRBJ2-3; D uncertain. The source material was lung tumor tissue. CDR3 bases: TGTGCCAGCAGTCCCAGTATTAGTGGCACAGATACGCAGTATTTT. The encoded protein is CASSPSISGTDTQYF.